This T cell receptor (beta chain) was retrieved from a study of TIL therapy for anti-PD-1-resistant metastatic lung cancer. Study at large: Tumors carried a median 1.5 non-synonymous mutations per megabase.

The immunoSEQ assay was v3. Method: immunoSEQ multiplex PCR; TCRdb's copy keeps in-frame clones and lacks some. Of some 20,000 clones listed, over 60% were seen once; the top ten hold roughly 7.1%. The CDR3 is made up of 13 amino acids. Germline CDR1 reads LGHNA; CDR2 reads YSLEER. V was cut by 6 bases and J by 4 bases, with 12 bases left in between. Stated time point: pre-treatment sample, taken before nivolumab and TIL therapy. The chain has TRBV4-3 and TRBJ1-1; D call uncertain. The TCR sequence derives from a person aged 25 to 80 with non-small cell lung cancer. This specimen consisted of blood, obtained at baseline. In nucleotides, the CDR3 is TGCGCCAGCAGGAGTGGGAGAGGCACTGAAGCTTTCTTT. The encoded protein is CASRSGRGTEAFF.